This section outlines one TCR beta chain sequence together with its context. The CDR3 totals 13 residues. V gave up 5 bases and J gave up 7 bases; unmatched junction bases: 5. The germline V gene has CDR1 SGHRS and CDR2 YFSETQ. This record comes from a study of blood T cell repertoires in COVID-19. This table comes from immunoSEQ multiplex PCR, and its TCRdb copy is limited to in-frame clones, with some not included. The repertoire holds 300,000 to 350,000 clones, with 87% as singletons. The chain has TRBV5-1 and TRBJ1-4; TRBD1 matches 7 bases. Input material: peripheral blood. The receptor's source is a man aged 30-40 years with COVID-19, enrolled during active disease. In nucleotides, the CDR3 is TGCGCCAGCAGTGAGGGGGCAGGTGAAAAACTGTTTTTT. Its protein product is CASSEGAGEKLFF.